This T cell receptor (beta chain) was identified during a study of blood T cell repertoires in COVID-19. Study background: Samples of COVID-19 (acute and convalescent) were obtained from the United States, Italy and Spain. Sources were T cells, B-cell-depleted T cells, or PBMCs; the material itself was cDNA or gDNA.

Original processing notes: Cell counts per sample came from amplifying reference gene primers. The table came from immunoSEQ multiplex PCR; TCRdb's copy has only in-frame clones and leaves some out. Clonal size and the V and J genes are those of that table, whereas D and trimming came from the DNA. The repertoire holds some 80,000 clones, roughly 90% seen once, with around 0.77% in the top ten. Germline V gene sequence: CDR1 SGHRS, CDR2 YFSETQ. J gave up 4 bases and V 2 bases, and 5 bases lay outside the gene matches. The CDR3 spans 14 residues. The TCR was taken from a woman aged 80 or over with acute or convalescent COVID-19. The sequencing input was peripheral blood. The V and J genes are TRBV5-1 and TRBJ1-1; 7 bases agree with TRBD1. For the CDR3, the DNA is TGCGCCAGCAGCTTACGACAGGGAAGCACTGAAGCTTTCTTT. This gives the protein CASSLRQGSTEAFF.